The 32 T cell receptor beta chains presented below share a single source sample, sequenced in a study of T cells after yellow fever vaccination. TCRdb ran MiXCR on the 5' RACE reads and lists one entry per CDR3 protein. This table has hundreds of thousands of distinct CDR3 sequences, less than 4.5% appearing once. Specimen: PBMCs, collected on the day of the yellow fever booster vaccination. The receptors shown here come from a man between 18 and 35 years old who received the YFV17D yellow fever vaccine.

This clonotype came up many times. It is unclear where the CDR3 begins or ends on the DNA, so no DNA is shown, and the CDR3 is as TCRdb lists it. CDR3 in amino acids: CSAPRDFGAGYTF. This chain links TRBV20-1 with TRBJ1-2. CDR1 is DFQATT, CDR2 SNEGSKA, per germline (reference sequence). The CDR3 length is 13 residues, termini included.

This clonotype has at least ten counts. This sequence joins TRBV7-9 and TRBJ2-5; D could derive from TRBD1 or TRBD2 (5 bases each). Germline lookup yields CDR1 SEHNR and CDR2 FQNEAQ (reference sequence). V lost 3 bases and J 0 bases, leaving 8 bases between the germline ends. The CDR3 runs to 14 residues. The CDR3 DNA sequence: TGTGCCAGCAGCTTTCCGGGACACCAAGAGACCCAGTACTTC. The encoded protein is CASSFPGHQETQYF.

This clonotype has a count of ten or more. This chain connects TRBV7-9 to TRBJ2-1; no firm D call. The length of the CDR3 is 12 residues. Between the trimmed V and J ends, which lost 5 bases and 9 bases, there was a span of 11 bases. CDR1 and CDR2 (germline): SEHNR, FQNEAQ (reference sequence). The CDR3 here is CASSPAWGEQFF. CDR3 nucleotide sequence: TGTGCCAGCAGCCCCGCGTGGGGTGAGCAGTTCTTC. The whole variable domain, remainder taken from reference TRBV7-9 and TRBJ2-1, is DTGVSQNPRHKITKRGQNVTFRCDPISEHNRLYWYRQTLGQGPEFLTYFQNEAQLEKSRLLSDRFSAERPKGSFSTLEIQRTEQGDSAMYLCASSPAWGEQFFGPGTRLTVL.

V usage is TRBV7-2 and J usage is TRBJ1-1; no clear D. Germline CDR1 reads SGHTA; CDR2 reads FQGNSA. The CDR3 consists of 13 residues. V lost 4 bases and J 3 bases, leaving 9 bases between the germline ends. CDR3 sequence (DNA): TGTGCCAGCAGCTACGGGCGAGACACTGAAGCTTTCTTT. This encodes CASSYGRDTEAFF.

This clonotype appeared a few times. CDR3 sequence reads: CASSESQVREQYV. The CDR3 nucleotides are TGTGCCAGCAGTGAATCTCAGGTGAGGGAGCAGTACGTC. The V gene is TRBV2, the J gene TRBJ2-7; D gene ambiguous. The CDR3 runs to 13 residues. Germline assignment: CDR1 SNHLY and CDR2 FYNNEI. V was pared by 2 bases and J by 7 bases, with 12 bases between.

This clonotype was seen only a few times. This chain links TRBV7-2 with TRBJ1-5; no reliable D call. This CDR3 comprises 15 residues. Trimming pared 3 bases from V and 6 bases from J, leaving 15 bases between. In germline, CDR1 is SGHTA, CDR2 FQGNSA. CDR3 in amino acids: CASSFMGPSAQPQHF. For the CDR3, the DNA is TGTGCCAGCAGCTTCATGGGTCCCTCTGCTCAGCCCCAGCATTTT.

As DNA, the CDR3 is TGCGCCAGCAGCCCCCGCTCGAGGGGGTACACAGATACGCAGTATTTT. Translating it yields CASSPRSRGYTDTQYF. The rearrangement joins TRBV4-1 to TRBJ2-3; tentatively, D is TRBD1 (6 bases). CDR1 and CDR2 (germline): MGHRA, YSYEKL. The CDR3 runs to 16 residues. V was trimmed by 4 bases and J by 2 bases, leaving 16 bases between them.

The chain joins TRBV4-3 to TRBJ1-2; D might be TRBD1 (5 bases). Deletions cut 0 bases from V and 7 bases from J, with 12 bases between. This CDR3 comprises 14 residues. The V gene's germline CDR1 is LGHNA and CDR2 YSLEER. The CDR3 here is CASSQDRRGGGYTF. CDR3 DNA: TGCGCCAGCAGCCAAGATCGTAGGGGCGGTGGCTACACCTTC.

This clonotype turned up a few times. The chain employs TRBV6-5 and TRBJ1-1; TRBD1 might be the D (5 bases). CDR3 length: 14 residues. CDR1 is MNHEY, CDR2 SVGAGI, per germline. V lost 6 bases and J 2 bases, leaving 13 bases between the germline ends. CDR3 nucleotides: TGTGCCAGCAGATCCTTGGGACTTAACACTGAAGCTTTCTTT. As protein: CASRSLGLNTEAFF.

In this sample, this clonotype turned up a few times. The J gene is TRBJ1-5, the V gene TRBV6-1, with 10 bases aligning to TRBD1. The V gene's germline CDR1 is MNHNS and CDR2 SASEGT. Losses at the gene ends were 2 bases for V and 2 bases for J; bases not matched to a gene: 9. CDR3 length: 18 amino acids. CDR3 amino acids: CASSEFGWDRGGNQPQHF. The CDR3 nucleotides read TGTGCCAGCAGTGAATTTGGGTGGGACAGGGGAGGCAATCAGCCCCAGCATTTT.

This clonotype was seen repeatedly, ten times or more. The chain carries TRBV20-1 and TRBJ2-7, with 8 bases lining up with TRBD1. V dropped 6 bases and J dropped 3; count of bases not matched to a gene: 7. The CDR3 extends over 13 amino acids. CDR1 and CDR2 (germline): DFQATT, SNEGSKA (reference sequence). CDR3: CSAKDRAGYEQYF. Written as DNA, the CDR3 is TGCAGTGCAAAGGACAGGGCAGGCTACGAGCAGTACTTC.

This clonotype was counted many times. This chain uses TRBV7-2 with TRBJ2-3, with 15 nucleotides matching TRBD2. This CDR3 is 19 amino acids long. The V gene end was trimmed by 5 bases and the J gene end by 2 bases; junction bases not matched to a gene: 11. Germline V lookup: CDR1 SGHTA, CDR2 FQGNSA. The chain's CDR3 is CASSRGGLAGGIPTDTQYF. Written as DNA, the CDR3 is TGTGCCAGCAGCCGGGGGGGACTAGCGGGGGGAATCCCCACAGATACGCAGTATTTT.

There are a few counts of this clonotype. The chain carries TRBV12-3 or TRBV12-4 and TRBJ2-1, with 11 bases identical to TRBD2. The CDR3 is 16 residues long. V shed 3 bases and J 4 bases; nucleotides not matched to a gene: 5. CDR3 in amino acids: CASSFVAGGLYNEQFF. The CDR3 nucleotides read TGTGCCAGCAGTTTTGTAGCGGGGGGGTTATACAATGAGCAGTTCTTC.

The chain uses TRBV4-1 and TRBJ1-3; D might be TRBD1 (6 bases). From germline, CDR1 is MGHRA and CDR2 YSYEKL. The CDR3 is made up of 17 amino acids. The germline V and J ends were trimmed by 1 base and 1 base, with 14 bases remaining between them. This chain's CDR3 is CASSQGTVPLSGNTIYF. CDR3 DNA: TGCGCCAGCAGCCAAGGGACAGTTCCACTTTCTGGAAACACCATATATTTT.

There are many counts of this clonotype. The J gene is TRBJ2-7, the V gene TRBV28; D is undetermined. V lost 6 bases and J lost 2, with 5 bases in between. Per germline, CDR1 MDHEN and CDR2 SYDVKM. This CDR3 has 11 amino acids. The DNA for the CDR3 is TGTGCCAGCAGCACCACCTACGAGCAGTACGTC. Amino acids: CASSTTYEQYV.

This clonotype appeared many times. J is TRBJ2-3 and V is TRBV4-3; D is possibly TRBD2 (6 bases). The germline V and J ends were trimmed by 0 bases and 5 bases, with 9 bases remaining between them. CDR1 and CDR2 (germline): LGHNA, YSLEER. CDR3 length equals 14 residues. The chain's CDR3 is CASSQELAKDTQYF. The CDR3 DNA reads as TGCGCCAGCAGCCAAGAGCTAGCGAAAGATACGCAGTATTTT.

In DNA form, the CDR3 reads TGTGCCAGCAGCAAAATTGCTTCGGGACAGGGTCAAGAGACCCAGTACTTC. This translates into CASSKIASGQGQETQYF. The chain carries TRBV21-1 and TRBJ2-5; the listed D gene, TRBD1, was not tested against the DNA. TRBV21-1 is reported as a pseudogene. The CDR3 totals 17 residues.

This clonotype was counted many times. The J gene is TRBJ1-5, the V gene TRBV4-2; 7 nucleotides agree with TRBD1. The CDR3 contains 15 residues. Germline V lookup: CDR1 LGHNA, CDR2 YNFKEQ. V gave up 0 bases and J gave up 6 bases; unmatched junction bases: 5. This chain's CDR3 is CASSQEGGGVQPQHF. DNA for the CDR3: TGTGCCAGCAGCCAAGAAGGAGGGGGCGTTCAGCCCCAGCATTTT.

This clonotype appeared a few times. CDR3: CASSLRGARNEQFF. The CDR3 bases are TGTGCCAGCAGCTTGCGGGGGGCCCGAAATGAGCAGTTCTTC. The chain links TRBV7-2 to TRBJ2-1; 8 bases agree with TRBD2. The CDR3 totals 14 residues. Germline V gene data show CDR1 as SGHTA and CDR2 as FQGNSA. The V gene end was trimmed by 3 bases and the J gene end by 7 bases; junction bases not matched to a gene: 5.

This clonotype appeared many times. The chain uses TRBV4-1 and TRBJ2-6; 8 positions match TRBD1. V trimming: 0 bases; J trimming: 0 bases; junction bases outside the gene matches: 10. The CDR3 contains 20 residues. Germline V gene data show CDR1 as MGHRA and CDR2 as YSYEKL. CDR3 nucleotide sequence: TGCGCCAGCAGCCAAGACCCAGCGACAGGGGTTTTCTCTGGGGCCAACGTCCTGACTTTC. It is translated as CASSQDPATGVFSGANVLTF.

This clonotype showed up just a few times. This sequence joins TRBV13 and TRBJ2-3, with unresolved D. V gave up 5 bases and J gave up 6 bases, with 15 bases separating them. CDR3 length: 14 amino acids. Germline CDR1 PRHDT, CDR2 FYEKMQ (reference sequence). DNA of the CDR3: TGTGCCAGCAGCCCCTGGAAGCGTGGGGATACGCAGTATTTT. It translates to CASSPWKRGDTQYF.

This clonotype was picked up many times. This chain links TRBV4-1 with TRBJ2-1; 12 bases match TRBD2. From germline, CDR1 is MGHRA and CDR2 YSYEKL. This CDR3 is 19 amino acids long. The ends lost 2 bases at V and 5 bases at J; junction bases unmatched: 13. In DNA, the CDR3 is TGCGCCAGCAGCCAACTCCCGGCAGCTAGCGGGGGGGTGCACAATGAGCAGTTCTTC. Its protein product is CASSQLPAASGGVHNEQFF.

This clonotype was counted between two and nine times. The chain combines TRBV10-3 with TRBJ2-2; D is perhaps TRBD1 (6 bases). This CDR3 has 15 residues. Trimming cost V 4 bases and J 2 bases, with 11 bases left between them. Germline lookup yields CDR1 ENHRY and CDR2 SYGVKD. The CDR3: CAISVQGHNTGELFF. The CDR3 coding sequence is TGTGCCATCAGTGTCCAGGGACATAACACCGGGGAGCTGTTTTTT.

This clonotype was picked up a small number of times. CDR3 sequence: CSARRLPTIQETQYF. The CDR3 DNA is TGCAGTGCTAGACGACTTCCAACGATCCAAGAGACCCAGTACTTC. The chain recombines TRBV20-1 with TRBJ2-5; no definite D call. This CDR3 spans 15 amino acids. Trimming shortened V by 2 bases and J by 1 base, and 14 bases separated the two germline ends. CDR1 and CDR2 (germline): DFQATT, SNEGSKA (reference sequence).

This clonotype was counted between two and nine times. This chain links TRBV4-2 with TRBJ2-5; perhaps TRBD2 as D (7 bases). The V gene lost 4 bases and the J gene lost 7 bases, with 22 bases spanning the gap. This CDR3 has 16 residues. CDR1 LGHNA and CDR2 YNFKEQ come from the germline V gene. CDR3: CASSPEGTGGLGTQYF. The CDR3 nucleotides are TGTGCCAGCAGCCCCGAGGGAACGGGGGGCCTAGGGACCCAGTACTTC.

This clonotype was seen only a few times. The V and J genes are TRBV5-1 and TRBJ1-1; perhaps TRBD1 as D (5 bases). The V gene's germline CDR1 is SGHRS and CDR2 YFSETQ. V was pared by 3 bases and J by 4 bases, with 13 bases between. CDR3 length: 14 amino acids. CDR3 protein: CASSSGTFGTEAFF. The CDR3, as DNA: TGCGCCAGCAGCTCCGGGACCTTCGGCACTGAAGCTTTCTTT.

The rearrangement joins TRBV7-9 to TRBJ2-3; D ambiguous. From germline, CDR1 is SEHNR and CDR2 FQNEAQ (reference sequence). V lost 4 bases and J lost 3, with 14 bases in between. The CDR3 is 15 amino acids. For the CDR3, the DNA is TGTGCCAGCAGCTCACATCTAGTTCGGACAGATACGCAGTATTTT. It yields the protein CASSSHLVRTDTQYF.

The chain recombines TRBV5-6 with TRBJ2-6; no firm D call. In germline, CDR1 is SGHDT, CDR2 YYEEEE. The V end was cut by 1 base, the J end by 4 bases, with 9 bases between. The length of the CDR3 is 15 residues. For the CDR3, the DNA is TGTGCCAGCAGCTTGAGAAAGGCCGGGGCCAACGTCCTGACTTTC. Its translation is CASSLRKAGANVLTF. Full variable domain (missing parts from reference TRBV5-6 and TRBJ2-6): DAGVTQSPTHLIKTRGQQVTLRCSPKSGHDTVSWYQQALGQGPQFIFQYYEEEERQRGNFPDRFSGHQFPNYSSELNVNALLLGDSALYLCASSLRKAGANVLTFGAGSRLTVL.

V and J are TRBV7-3 and TRBJ2-2; perhaps TRBD2 as D (5 bases). CDR1 is SGHTA and CDR2 is FQGTGA in the germline V gene. V lost 8 bases and J 7 bases, leaving 11 bases between the germline ends. The CDR3 has 12 residues. The chain's CDR3 is CASGRRDGELFF. CDR3 coding DNA: TGTGCCAGCGGACGCCGGGACGGGGAGCTGTTTTTT. Full variable domain (remainder filled in from reference TRBV7-3 and TRBJ2-2): GAGVSQTPSNKVTEKGKYVELRCDPISGHTALYWYRQSLGQGPEFLIYFQGTGAADDSGLPNDRFFAVRPEGSVSTLKIQRTERGDSAVYLCASGRRDGELFFGEGSRLTVL.

The chain combines TRBV6-6 with TRBJ1-2; D gene uncertain. The ends were cut back, 8 bases at V and 5 bases at J, with 12 bases in the middle. CDR3 size: 12 residues. Germline V lookup: CDR1 MNHNY, CDR2 SVGAGI (reference sequence). The CDR3 sequence is CASRALGYGYTF. CDR3 nucleotide sequence: TGTGCCAGCCGGGCCCTTGGGTATGGCTACACCTTC.

This clonotype was picked up many times. This chain joins TRBV27 and TRBJ2-2, with unresolved D. Germline assignment: CDR1 MNHEY and CDR2 SMNVEV (reference sequence). Trimming left V 6 bases short and J 3 bases short, with 11 bases between. CDR3 size: 14 residues. CDR3 loop: CASSFGRDTGELFF. The CDR3 DNA sequence: TGTGCCAGCAGCTTCGGACGAGACACCGGGGAGCTGTTTTTT.

This clonotype was counted ten times or more. J is TRBJ2-5 and V is TRBV5-1; a possible D gene is TRBD1 (6 bases). Germline CDR1 SGHRS, CDR2 YFSETQ. The CDR3 runs 15 residues. V was clipped by 4 bases and J by 1 base, with 14 bases between them. CDR3 in amino acids: CASSTATGPQETQYF. CDR3 sequence (DNA): TGCGCCAGCAGCACCGCCACAGGGCCCCAAGAGACCCAGTACTTC.